These 12 T cell receptor beta chains were all obtained from the same sample, sequenced in a study of shared clonotypes between healthy human individuals. CD45RO negativity and positive selection for CCR7 defined naive CD8 cells, a population that excluded terminally differentiated effector memory CD45RA+ cells. The data were produced by immunoSEQ multiplex PCR, yet TCRdb's version contains in-frame clones alone and is incomplete. The sample yields some 1,900,000 clones, about 95% seen once. The sequenced sample was naive CD8+ T cells sorted from blood. The receptors originated from a man aged 18-30 years in good health.

The chain joins TRBV11-2 to TRBJ2-3; maybe TRBD2 (6 bases). The germline V gene encodes CDR1 SGHAT and CDR2 FQNNGV. Trimming cost V 2 bases and J 9 bases, with 9 bases left between them. The CDR3 spans 12 residues. DNA of the CDR3: TGTGCCAGCAGCTTACTACGGGAGACGCAGTATTTT. Translated, it gives CASSLLRETQYF.

The V and J genes are TRBV29-1 and TRBJ2-7, with D maybe TRBD1 (5 bases). CDR1 and CDR2 from the germline V gene are SQVTM and ANQGSEA. CDR3 size: 15 residues. V lost 1 base to trimming and J lost 2 bases, with 15 bases between them. This CDR3 reads CSVEVGMRQPYEQYF. The CDR3 region has the DNA TGCAGCGTTGAAGTTGGTATGAGACAGCCCTACGAGCAGTACTTC.

V usage is TRBV4-1 and J usage is TRBJ1-6, with D hard to call. The CDR3 extends over 15 amino acids. Trimming took off 4 bases at V and 7 bases at J, with 14 bases between the two ends. The germline V gene encodes CDR1 MGHRA and CDR2 YSYEKL. In DNA form, the CDR3 reads TGCGCCAGCAGCCTAGATGACCTTTTGAATTCACCCCTCCACTTT. This encodes CASSLDDLLNSPLHF.

In regard to this clone: The sample has other DNA sequences that encode this CDR3 too. The genes are TRBV9 and TRBJ2-1, with 8 bases fitting TRBD2. The germline V gene encodes CDR1 SGDLS and CDR2 YYNGEE. The CDR3 loop spans 12 amino acids. V was clipped by 0 bases and J by 10 bases; unmatched bases: 0. The CDR3 reads CASSVGTSEQFF. DNA for the CDR3: TGTGCCAGCAGCGTAGGGACTAGCGAGCAGTTCTTC.

The J gene is TRBJ2-7, the V gene TRBV10-2, with D perhaps TRBD2 (6 bases). Germline CDR1 is WSHSY and CDR2 is SAAADI. The CDR3 totals 13 residues. V was clipped by 7 bases and J by 0 bases, with 10 bases between them. The CDR3 protein is CASTWDFSYEQYF. The CDR3 DNA follows: TGCGCCAGCACCTGGGACTTCTCCTACGAGCAGTACTTC.

This clone was observed once. The V call is TRBV7-6, the J call TRBJ1-2; 8 nucleotides align to TRBD1. The CDR3 is 14 amino acids. The germline gives CDR1 SGHVS, CDR2 FNYEAQ. Trimming removed 5 bases from V and 4 bases from J; junction bases left unmatched: 6. The CDR3 sequence is CASSRQGTPYGYTF. The CDR3 bases are TGTGCCAGCAGCCGACAGGGGACCCCCTATGGCTACACCTTC.

This clone was counted between two and nine times. The genes are TRBV11-2 and TRBJ2-1; TRBD1 aligns across 9 bases. Germline V gene lookup returns CDR1 SGHAT and CDR2 FQNNGV. With 5 bases clipped from V and 1 base from J, the junction kept 9 bases outside the gene matches. The CDR3 is 17 amino acids. The CDR3 DNA is TGTGCCAGCAGCCTCTACCCCGGGACAGGGTCCTACAATGAGCAGTTCTTC. Encoded protein: CASSLYPGTGSYNEQFF. Drawing the rest from reference TRBV11-2 and TRBJ2-1, the complete variable domain is EAGVAQSPRYKIIEKRQSVAFWCNPISGHATLYWYQQILGQGPKLLIQFQNNGVVDDSQLPKDRFSAERLKGVDSTLKIQPAKLEDSAVYLCASSLYPGTGSYNEQFFGPGTRLTVL.

This CDR3 reads CASSQAPGDHQETQYF. The DNA of the CDR3 is TGCGCCAGCAGCCAAGCCCCCGGGGACCACCAAGAGACCCAGTACTTC. This sequence joins TRBV4-1 and TRBJ2-5, with D perhaps matching TRBD1 or TRBD2 (5 bases each). Per the germline V gene, CDR1 is MGHRA and CDR2 is YSYEKL. Trimming stripped 1 base from V and 0 bases from J, with 12 bases between. The length of the CDR3 is 16 residues.

As for this clone: The same CDR3 is also encoded by other DNA sequences in this sample. This sequence joins TRBV9 and TRBJ2-1; tentatively, D is TRBD2 (6 bases). CDR3 length: 13 amino acids. V was clipped by 4 bases and J by 3 bases, with 8 bases between them. CDR1 SGDLS and CDR2 YYNGEE come from the germline V gene. CDR3 sequence: CASSPGSYNEQFF. For the CDR3, the DNA is TGTGCCAGCAGCCCCGGGAGCTACAATGAGCAGTTCTTC. Complete variable domain (other parts from reference TRBV9 and TRBJ2-1): DSGVTQTPKHLITATGQRVTLRCSPRSGDLSVYWYQQSLDQGLQFLIQYYNGEERAKGNILERFSAQQFPDLHSELNLSSLELGDSALYFCASSPGSYNEQFFGPGTRLTVL.

This clone was recorded once. The chain recombines TRBV27 with TRBJ1-2, with no clear D. Trimming removed 5 bases at V and 7 bases at J, with 2 bases between. This CDR3 has 9 amino acids. CDR1 and CDR2 from the germline V gene are MNHEY and SMNVEV (reference sequence). In DNA, the CDR3 is TGTGCCAGCAGTCCTGGCTACACCTTC. It specifies CASSPGYTF.

Comment on this clone: Other nucleotide sequences in the sample specify the same CDR3. V and J are TRBV28 and TRBJ1-2, with D perhaps matching TRBD1 (6 bases). The germline CDR1 and CDR2 sequences are MDHEN and SYDVKM. The CDR3 length is 16 residues. The germline V and J ends were trimmed by 8 bases and 9 bases, with 28 bases remaining between them. DNA of the CDR3: TGTGCCAGCCACTCTCGCTGGGTAGGGGGGCCCGATAGCTACACCTTC. It codes for CASHSRWVGGPDSYTF.

With respect to this clone: The junction and the germline gene differ at one end; a read error may be behind it. Other DNA sequences in the sample encode the same CDR3. The V and J genes are TRBV11-2 and TRBJ2-7; TRBD2 is a possible D gene (6 bases). This CDR3 is 12 amino acids long. In germline, CDR1 is SGHAT, CDR2 FQNNGV. The CDR3 nucleotides read TGTGCCAGCAGTTTAGCGGTCCACGAGCAGTACTTC. As protein: CASSLAVHEQYF. Complete variable domain (other parts from reference TRBV11-2 and TRBJ2-7): EAGVAQSPRYKIIEKRQSVAFWCNPISGHATLYWYQQILGQGPKLLIQFQNNGVVDDSQLPKDRFSAERLKGVDSTLKIQPAKLEDSAVYLCASSLAVHEQYFGPGTRLTVT.